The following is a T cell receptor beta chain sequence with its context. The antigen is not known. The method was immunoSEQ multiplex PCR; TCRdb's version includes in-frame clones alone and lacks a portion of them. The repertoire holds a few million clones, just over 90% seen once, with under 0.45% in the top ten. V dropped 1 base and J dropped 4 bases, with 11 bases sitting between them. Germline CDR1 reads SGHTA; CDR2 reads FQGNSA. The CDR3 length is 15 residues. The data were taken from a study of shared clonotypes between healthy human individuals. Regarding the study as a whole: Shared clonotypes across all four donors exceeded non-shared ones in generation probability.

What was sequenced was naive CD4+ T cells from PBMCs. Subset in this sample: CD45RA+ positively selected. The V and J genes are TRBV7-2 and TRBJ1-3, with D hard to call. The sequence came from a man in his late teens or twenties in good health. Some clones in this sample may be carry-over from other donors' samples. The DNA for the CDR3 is TGTGCCAGCAGCTTAGTAGGGATACCCGGAAACACCATATATTTT. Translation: CASSLVGIPGNTIYF.